This TCR beta chain was observed in a study of response to subunit inactivated influenza vaccine. TCRdb re-called the RT-PCR reads with MiXCR, one entry per CDR3 protein. The table lists roughly 570,000 distinct CDR3 sequences, 10% to 15% of them singletons. Whole-study findings and limits: A suggestion made by the authors is that each seasonal influenza vaccination recruits few new T cells.

A note on this clonotype: Antigen: not known. The junction shows a germline mismatch at one end, possibly a read error.

The CDR3 length is 18 residues. The sequencing used PBMCs from blood, collected 40 to 50 days after vaccination. This chain uses TRBV12-3 or TRBV12-4 with TRBJ2-7, with TRBD2 identical over 12 bases. This receptor was taken from a man in his fifties who received an inactivated influenza vaccine. CDR3 region: CASCLALRGLAGIYEQYF. In nucleotides, the CDR3 is TGTGCCAGCTGTTTAGCGCTAAGGGGACTAGCGGGTATCTACGAGCAGTACTTC.